The clone carrying this T cell receptor (beta chain) was observed a few times. This record belongs to a study of blood T cell repertoires in COVID-19. Across the whole study: COVID-19 samples from acute and convalescent phases originated in the United States, Italy and Spain. PBMCs, B-cell-depleted T cells, or T cells provided the cDNA or gDNA that made up the material.

Clones were sequenced by immunoSEQ multiplex PCR, and TCRdb holds only the in-frame ones, with some missing. The table has over 150,000 clones, 85% to 90% seen once. The V gene's germline CDR1 is KGHDR and CDR2 SFDVKD. Losses at the gene ends were 0 bases for V and 3 bases for J; bases not matched to a gene: 4. There are 17 residues in the CDR3. The sample was peripheral blood. The chain carries TRBV24-1 and TRBJ2-1; 10 nucleotides match TRBD2. The clonotype originates from a woman aged 18-29 years who had recovered from COVID-19. The CDR3 region has the DNA TGTGCCACCAGTGATTTGCACACTAGCGGGAACTACAATGAGCAGTTCTTC. Translating gives CATSDLHTSGNYNEQFF.